This T cell receptor (beta chain) appears in the sequencing data of a study of cytomegalovirus exposure and HLA in healthy donors. General observations from the study: Across HLA loci, a later analysis found differing TCR association rates, with DRB1 most and HLA-C fewest.

PCR primers comprised 60 Vbeta and 13 Jbeta primers. Produced via immunoSEQ multiplex PCR; TCRdb's table is partial and in-frame only. The sample carries 80,000 to 95,000 clones, 60% to 80% recorded once. This clone came up once. Its target is unknown. This CDR3 is 12 amino acids long. V was clipped by 1 base and J by 7 bases, with 6 bases between them. Germline-derived CDR1 and CDR2 are SGHNT and YYREEE (reference sequence). Sequencing was performed on PBMCs. The sequence was collected from a female donor in good health and CMV-seronegative. This chain connects TRBV5-4 to TRBJ2-1; no definite D call. In DNA, the CDR3 is TGTGCCAGCAGCTTGTTACTGAATGAGCAGTTCTTC. Amino acid sequence: CASSLLLNEQFF.